The clone carrying this T cell receptor beta chain was seen ten or more times. Antigen unknown. The use of a sample-barcoded 5' primer and a J-beta primer mix characterized a second PCR of roughly 7 to 11 cycles. Carrying 12 random nucleotides, a template-switch adaptor labeled each individual cDNA molecule. TCRdb used MiXCR to reprocess the 5' RACE reads, holding one entry per CDR3 protein. The data show just over 1 million distinct CDR3 sequences, 40% to 50% seen once. These data belong to a study of blood T cells in healthy people across ages. Germline lookup yields CDR1 LGHDT and CDR2 YNNKEL (reference sequence). CDR3 length equals 11 residues. Trimming shortened V by 4 bases and J by 12 bases, and 7 bases separated the two germline ends. General observations from the study: Since the PBMCs were unsorted, naive and antigen-experienced cells could not be conclusively compared.

Every donor contributed around 10 milliliters of peripheral blood by blood draw. Sequencing input: blood. This chain links TRBV3-1 with TRBJ1-6; no reliable D call. The receptor comes from a woman aged 55-70 years in good health. Here the CDR3 DNA reads TGTGCCAGCAGCCCCCGGCGACCCCTCCACTTT. Its translation: CASSPRRPLHF.